This is a list of T cell receptor beta chains from one sample in a study of blood T cells in healthy people across ages. TCRdb ran MiXCR on the 5' RACE reads and lists one entry per CDR3 protein. The top ten hold 25% to 30% of the sample, which has nearly 800,000 distinct CDR3 sequences, around 50% seen once. The specimen was blood. These receptors were taken from a man aged 40-50 years in good health. CDR3s include the opening cysteine and the closing phenylalanine or tryptophan. A D gene is named only where the DNA matches it firmly. Not every row has a clone size; where given, it reads once, few, many or a size class.

clone size	D gene	V gene	J gene	CDR3 protein	CDR3 DNA
once	.	TRBV5-1	TRBJ2-5	CASSRIHELQETQYF	TGCGCCAGCAGCAGGATACATGAGCTACAAGAGACCCAGTACTTC
few	.	TRBV3-1	TRBJ2-5	CASSLRGANQETQYF	TGTGCCAGCAGCCTAAGGGGCGCAAACCAAGAGACCCAGTACTTC
.	.	TRBV3-1	TRBJ1-5	CASSHEPGQPQHF	TGTGCCAGCAGCCACGAACCGGGGCAGCCCCAGCATTTT
.	TRBD2	TRBV4-3	TRBJ2-7	CASSQILAGAYNEQYF	TGCGCCAGCAGCCAGATATTAGCGGGAGCCTACAATGAGCAGTACTTC
.	.	TRBV6-2/TRBV6-3	TRBJ2-7	CASSYAGAQSSYEQYF	TGTGCCAGCAGTTACGCAGGAGCCCAAAGCTCCTACGAGCAGTACTTC
.	TRBD1	TRBV29-1	TRBJ2-1	CSSSAGTGNGQFF	TGCAGCTCATCAGCCGGGACAGGGAATGGGCAGTTCTTC
.	.	TRBV11-3	TRBJ2-1	CASSLGGVSSYNEQFF	TGTGCCAGCAGCTTAGGAGGGGTGAGCTCCTACAATGAGCAGTTCTTC
.	.	TRBV12-3/TRBV12-4	TRBJ1-2	CASRTMGANYGYTF	TGTGCCAGCAGAACGATGGGCGCTAACTATGGCTACACCTTC
once	.	TRBV20-1	TRBJ2-5	CSARGTGRGPRETQYF	TGCAGTGCTAGAGGGACCGGACGGGGACCACGGGAGACCCAGTACTTC
.	.	TRBV6-2/TRBV6-3	TRBJ1-6	CASSYPTAVYNSPLHF	TGTGCCAGCAGTTACCCAACGGCAGTATATAATTCACCCCTCCACTTT
.	TRBD2	TRBV3-1	TRBJ2-7	CASSGHLSGGYEQYF	TGTGCCAGCAGCGGCCATCTAAGCGGGGGCTACGAGCAGTACTTC
.	TRBD1	TRBV4-2	TRBJ2-4	CASSQRDSAIQYF	TGTGCCAGCAGCCAAAGGGACAGCGCCATTCAGTACTTC
.	.	TRBV5-1	TRBJ2-2	CASSFEPGIGELFF	TGCGCCAGCAGCTTCGAGCCCGGGATCGGGGAGCTGTTTTTT
.	.	TRBV9	TRBJ2-1	CASSVAGGHSPYNEQFF	TGTGCCAGCAGCGTAGCCGGGGGGCATTCTCCGTACAATGAGCAGTTCTTC
.	.	TRBV6-6	TRBJ1-4	CASTGQEKLFF	TGTGCCAGCACCGGACAGGAAAAACTGTTTTTT
.	.	TRBV20-1	TRBJ2-1	CSAPQGSYEQFF	TGCAGTGCACCTCAGGGGAGCTATGAGCAGTTCTTC
few	TRBD2	TRBV20-1	TRBJ2-7	CSARDPGLAIYEQYF	TGCAGTGCTAGAGATCCCGGACTAGCAATCTACGAGCAGTACTTC
once	TRBD1	TRBV28	TRBJ2-5	CASSPTLGQYQETQYF	TGTGCCAGCAGTCCAACCTTGGGACAGTACCAAGAGACCCAGTACTTC
.	.	TRBV12-3/TRBV12-4	TRBJ1-1	CASGGMNTEAFF	TGTGCCAGCGGAGGAATGAACACTGAAGCTTTCTTT
.	.	TRBV5-1	TRBJ2-7	CASSLLLLWEATYEQYF	TGCGCCAGCAGCTTGCTTTTACTGTGGGAGGCAACCTACGAGCAGTACTTC
.	TRBD2	TRBV7-9	TRBJ2-7	CASSLVTAGGVVRVYEQYF	TGTGCCAGCAGCTTAGTTACAGCGGGAGGGGTGGTACGGGTCTACGAGCAGTACTTC
.	.	TRBV3-1	TRBJ1-5	CASSQDLPETRQPQHF	TGTGCCAGCAGCCAAGATCTTCCCGAGACGCGGCAGCCCCAGCATTTT
.	TRBD1	TRBV5-1	TRBJ2-7	CASSLEPGQGSNEQYF	TGCGCCAGCAGCTTGGAACCGGGACAGGGAAGTAACGAGCAGTACTTC
many	.	TRBV6-5	TRBJ2-7	CASSRPPFPTPGEQYF	TGTGCCAGCAGCCGACCACCATTCCCTACCCCGGGGGAGCAGTACTTC
.	TRBD2	TRBV4-1	TRBJ2-3	CASSHSGGSGVTDTQYF	TGCGCCAGCAGCCACTCGGGGGGTAGCGGGGTCACAGATACGCAGTATTTT
.	.	TRBV9	TRBJ1-6	CASSVGQGDSPLHF	TGTGCCAGCAGCGTAGGGCAGGGAGATTCACCCCTCCACTTT
few	.	TRBV2	TRBJ1-2	CASSESSFVGRVGEDYGYTF	TGTGCCAGCAGTGAATCCTCATTCGTAGGGCGGGTTGGAGAGGACTATGGCTACACCTTC
.	TRBD1	TRBV12-3/TRBV12-4	TRBJ1-2	CASSGQGQLGYTF	TGTGCCAGCAGTGGACAGGGTCAGCTTGGCTACACCTTC
.	.	TRBV6-5	TRBJ2-1	CASSSFPPAYNEQFF	TGTGCCAGCAGTTCTTTTCCTCCGGCCTACAATGAGCAGTTCTTC
.	.	TRBV10-3	TRBJ1-1	CAISETNTEAFF	TGTGCCATCAGTGAGACAAACACTGAAGCTTTCTTT
.	TRBD1	TRBV5-5	TRBJ2-7	CASSLRGQTGYYEQYF	TGTGCCAGCAGCTTGAGGGGTCAGACAGGGTACTACGAGCAGTACTTC
once	.	TRBV7-9	TRBJ2-5	CASSFSVQETQYF	TGTGCCAGCAGCTTTAGTGTTCAAGAGACCCAGTACTTC
.	.	TRBV3-1	TRBJ2-1	CASSQERPNEQFF	TGTGCCAGCAGCCAAGAGCGCCCCAATGAGCAGTTCTTC
.	TRBD1	TRBV30	TRBJ1-1	CAWSRDSMNTEAFF	TGTGCCTGGAGTCGGGACAGCATGAACACTGAAGCTTTCTTT
.	.	TRBV2	TRBJ1-4	CASSDRMAMGSPLHF	TGTGCCAGCAGTGACCGAATGGCCATGGGTTCACCCCTCCATTTT
.	TRBD2	TRBV9	TRBJ2-5	CASSAPGSGVGKTQYF	TGTGCCAGCAGCGCCCCAGGTAGCGGGGTTGGGAAGACCCAGTACTTC
.	.	TRBV5-1	TRBJ2-3	CASSFGQDTQYF	TGCGCCAGCAGCTTTGGTCAGGATACGCAGTATTTT
.	.	TRBV4-3	TRBJ2-6	CASSQEFWDLGANVLTF	TGCGCCAGCAGCCAAGAGTTCTGGGACCTTGGGGCCAACGTCCTGACTTTC
.	TRBD1	TRBV5-6	TRBJ2-7	CASSFAGTGVNEQYF	TGTGCCAGCAGCTTTGCCGGGACAGGGGTGAACGAGCAGTACTTC
.	.	TRBV20-1	TRBJ1-2	CSARVGLSGRGYTF	TGCAGTGCTAGAGTAGGCTTATCTGGGAGAGGCTACACCTTC
.	TRBD1	TRBV7-9	TRBJ1-5	CASSLGGTGLGNQPQHF	TGTGCCAGCAGCTTAGGTGGGACAGGGCTGGGCAATCAGCCCCAGCATTTT
medium-sized	.	TRBV27	TRBJ1-2	CASSFGQNYGYTF	TGTGCCAGCAGTTTCGGACAAAACTATGGCTACACCTTC
.	TRBD1	TRBV4-2	TRBJ2-5	CASSHGTGQLGETQYF	TGTGCCAGCAGCCATGGGACAGGGCAGTTGGGGGAGACCCAGTACTTC
.	.	TRBV20-1	TRBJ1-5	CSATRTTSNQPQHF	TGCAGTGCTACCCGGACAACTAGCAATCAGCCCCAGCATTTT
.	.	TRBV18	TRBJ2-4	CASSGDDIQYF	TGTGCCAGCTCAGGGGATGACATTCAGTACTTC
.	.	TRBV5-5	TRBJ2-7	CASSYGGREQYF	TGTGCCAGCAGCTACGGGGGCCGCGAGCAGTACTTC
few	TRBD1	TRBV20-1	TRBJ2-7	CSAPGTGIGQGIYEQYF	TGCAGTGCTCCTGGGACGGGTATCGGACAGGGGATATACGAGCAGTACTTC